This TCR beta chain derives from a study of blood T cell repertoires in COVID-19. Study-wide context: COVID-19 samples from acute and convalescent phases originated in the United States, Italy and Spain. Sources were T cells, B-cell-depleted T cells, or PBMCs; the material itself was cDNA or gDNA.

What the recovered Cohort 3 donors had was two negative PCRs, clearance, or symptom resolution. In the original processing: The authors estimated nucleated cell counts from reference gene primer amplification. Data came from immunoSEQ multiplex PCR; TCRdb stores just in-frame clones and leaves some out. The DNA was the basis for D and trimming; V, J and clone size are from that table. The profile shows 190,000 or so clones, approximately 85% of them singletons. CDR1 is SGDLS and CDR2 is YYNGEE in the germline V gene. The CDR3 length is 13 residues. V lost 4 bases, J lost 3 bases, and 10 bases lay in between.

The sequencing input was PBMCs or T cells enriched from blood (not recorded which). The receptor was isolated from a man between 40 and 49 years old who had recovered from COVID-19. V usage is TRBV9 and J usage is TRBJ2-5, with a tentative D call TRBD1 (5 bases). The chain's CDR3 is CASSPGHKETQYF. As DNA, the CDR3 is TGTGCCAGCAGCCCCGGACACAAAGAGACCCAGTACTTC.